This TCR beta chain was obtained from a study of T cells in Graves' hyperthyroidism and ophthalmopathy. Study background: Before treatment of any kind, peripheral blood was taken at initial diagnosis.

Germline loops: CDR1 LNHDA, CDR2 SQIVND (reference sequence). This CDR3 comprises 12 residues. Researchers took RNA transcripts and amplified the TCR beta CDR3 regions from them. First-round RT-PCR targeting the TCR CDR3 was performed with the HTBI primer set. From the multiplex PCR reads, TCRdb called clonotypes with MiXCR, one entry per CDR3 protein. The sample holds some 620,000 distinct CDR3 sequences; 15% to 20% are singletons and the top ten take 3.8%. The definition of stable Graves' hyperthyroidism was no ophthalmopathy progression within 18 months. Exclusion of patients followed from uncontrolled infection, other autoimmune disease, pregnancy or lactation. Thyroid ultrasound, orbital computed tomography, clinical symptoms, and serum thyroxine and TRAb underpinned diagnoses.

The sequence was obtained from a young woman with Graves' hyperthyroidism. The sequencing input was blood. The chain carries TRBV19 and TRBJ2-5; possibly TRBD1 for D (6 bases). The J call is in doubt because the DNA end fits TRBJ2-1 better. As DNA, the CDR3 is TGTGCCAGTAGGTCCTTCGGGACACCCCAGTTCTTC. Translation gives CASRSFGTPQFF.